This entry lists 9 T cell receptor beta chains sequenced from one sample in a study of lymphopenia after photon versus proton radiotherapy. Libraries were prepared by immunoSEQ multiplex PCR; TCRdb keeps only in-frame clonotypes and omits some of them. The sample lists about 39,000 clones; around 90% were seen once. The sample was peripheral blood, taken from a patient treated with photon-based radiotherapy. These receptors were collected from a man aged 55 to 70 with cholangiocarcinoma.

Here the CDR3 DNA reads TGTGCCAGCTCACCACTGGACAGGGGCGGTAGCACTGAAGCTTTCTTT. The encoded protein is CASSPLDRGGSTEAFF. The gene calls are TRBV18 and TRBJ1-1; 9 nucleotides line up with TRBD1. Unmatched junction bases numbered 7, after V lost 1 base and J lost 4 bases. Germline loops: CDR1 KGHSH, CDR2 LQKENI. This CDR3 is built from 16 residues.

This sequence joins TRBV7-3 and TRBJ2-2, with TRBD2 matching over 7 bases. Trimming took 5 bases from V and 2 from J; bases not matched to a gene: 2. Germline CDR1 and CDR2: SGHTA and FQGTGA. There are 14 residues in the CDR3. In DNA, the CDR3 is TGTGCCAGCAGCCCGGGACTAAACACCGGGGAGCTGTTTTTT. Residues: CASSPGLNTGELFF.

The gene calls are TRBV28 and TRBJ2-7; D gene uncertain. The germline V gene encodes CDR1 MDHEN and CDR2 SYDVKM. The V gene lost 3 bases and the J gene lost 1 base, with 7 bases spanning the gap. This CDR3 contains 13 residues. CDR3 nucleotide sequence: TGTGCCAGCAGTTTTAGGGTATCCTACGAGCAGTACTTC. Residues: CASSFRVSYEQYF.

The chain joins TRBV5-1 to TRBJ2-3; D might be TRBD1 (6 bases). Germline V lookup: CDR1 SGHRS, CDR2 YFSETQ. V was shortened by 4 bases and J by 2 bases, with 14 bases between the two germline ends. CDR3 length: 15 residues. The CDR3 here is CASSHPGHNTDTQYF. The CDR3, as DNA: TGCGCCAGCAGCCACCCGGGACACAACACAGATACGCAGTATTTT. The whole variable domain, filled in from reference TRBV5-1 and TRBJ2-3, reads KAGVTQTPRYLIKTRGQQVTLSCSPISGHRSVSWYQQTPGQGLQFLFEYFSETQRNKGNFPGRFSGRQFSNSRSEMNVSTLELGDSALYLCASSHPGHNTDTQYFGPGTRLTVL.

CDR3 residues: CASSPIRLAGAGGELFF. DNA for the CDR3: TGTGCCAGCTCACCCATTCGACTAGCGGGAGCCGGCGGGGAGCTGTTTTTT. The chain couples TRBV18 to TRBJ2-2; TRBD2 matches 12 bases. CDR1 is KGHSH, CDR2 LQKENI, per germline. The CDR3 spans 17 residues. V gave up 3 bases and J gave up 7 bases; unmatched junction bases: 9.

This clone was detected once. The chain combines TRBV5-1 with TRBJ1-1; TRBD1 agrees at 7 bases. V was clipped by 4 bases and J by 4 bases; unmatched bases: 10. There are 15 residues in the CDR3. Germline V gene sequence: CDR1 SGHRS, CDR2 YFSETQ. The CDR3 here is CASSHDRAGGTEAFF. For the CDR3, the DNA is TGCGCCAGCAGCCACGACAGGGCTGGGGGCACTGAAGCTTTCTTT.

The J gene is TRBJ1-1, the V gene TRBV7-9, with D possibly TRBD1 on 5 matching bases. The ends were cut back, 7 bases at V and 5 bases at J, with 23 bases in the middle. Looked up from germline, CDR1 is SEHNR and CDR2 is FQNEAQ (reference sequence). The CDR3 loop spans 16 amino acids. CDR3 loop: CASTPPAGQGGTEAFF. Written as DNA, the CDR3 is TGTGCCAGCACCCCCCCGGCAGGTCAGGGAGGGACTGAAGCTTTCTTT.

This chain links TRBV21-1 with TRBJ2-7. TRBV21-1 is tagged as a pseudogene. The CDR3 is 12 amino acids. The CDR3 DNA follows: TGTGCCAGAGCCCGGCGCGCCTACGAGCAGTACTTC. Its protein is CARARRAYEQYF.

V gene TRBV11-3 combines with J gene TRBJ2-7; D is perhaps TRBD1 (6 bases). In germline, CDR1 is SGHNT, CDR2 YENEEA. The length of the CDR3 is 15 residues. Trimming stripped 2 bases from V and 3 bases from J, with 14 bases between. The CDR3, as DNA: TGTGCCAGCAGCTTACAGGTTGGGGGACACTACGAGCAGTACTTC. As protein: CASSLQVGGHYEQYF.